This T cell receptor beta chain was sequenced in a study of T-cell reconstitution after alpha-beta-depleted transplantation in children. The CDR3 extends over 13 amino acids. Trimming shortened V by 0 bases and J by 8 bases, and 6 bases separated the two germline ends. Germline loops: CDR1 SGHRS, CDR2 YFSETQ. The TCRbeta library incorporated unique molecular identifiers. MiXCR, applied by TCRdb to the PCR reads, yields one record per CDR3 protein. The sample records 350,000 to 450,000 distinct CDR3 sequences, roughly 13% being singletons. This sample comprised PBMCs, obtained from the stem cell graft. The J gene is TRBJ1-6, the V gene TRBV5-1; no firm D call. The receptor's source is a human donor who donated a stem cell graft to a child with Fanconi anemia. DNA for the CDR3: TGCGCCAGCAGCTTGGAGACGGATTCACCCCTCCACTTT. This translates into CASSLETDSPLHF.